Each of the 2 T cell receptor beta chains below was sequenced from the same sample in a study of HIV-infected patients and healthy controls. TCRdb called the 5' RACE reads again in MiXCR, with one record for every CDR3 protein. Of over 55,000 distinct CDR3 sequences listed, approximately 16% are singletons. Material for sequencing was CD4+ T cells from blood. The source is a human donor in good health.

The chain carries TRBV20-1 and TRBJ2-3; TRBD2 matches 12 bases. Per the germline V gene, CDR1 is DFQATT and CDR2 is SNEGSKA (reference sequence). The J segment lost 8 bases and the V segment lost 7 bases, leaving 16 bases of the junction unmatched. The CDR3 sequence is 16 residues long. The CDR3 nucleotides read TGCAGTGGAGCTAGCGGGAGGGAGCTGGTTGTCGGTACGCAGTATTTT. This gives the protein CSGASGRELVVGTQYF.

This clonotype was counted only a few times. DNA of the CDR3: TGCAGTGCGCCGGTTCGGGAGCGTAATTCACCCCTCCACTTT. Its protein product is CSAPVRERNSPLHF. J is TRBJ1-6 and V is TRBV20-1; D is ambiguous. Germline lookup yields CDR1 DFQATT and CDR2 SNEGSKA (reference sequence). V lost 6 bases and J 6 bases, leaving 15 bases between the germline ends. The CDR3 is 14 amino acids.